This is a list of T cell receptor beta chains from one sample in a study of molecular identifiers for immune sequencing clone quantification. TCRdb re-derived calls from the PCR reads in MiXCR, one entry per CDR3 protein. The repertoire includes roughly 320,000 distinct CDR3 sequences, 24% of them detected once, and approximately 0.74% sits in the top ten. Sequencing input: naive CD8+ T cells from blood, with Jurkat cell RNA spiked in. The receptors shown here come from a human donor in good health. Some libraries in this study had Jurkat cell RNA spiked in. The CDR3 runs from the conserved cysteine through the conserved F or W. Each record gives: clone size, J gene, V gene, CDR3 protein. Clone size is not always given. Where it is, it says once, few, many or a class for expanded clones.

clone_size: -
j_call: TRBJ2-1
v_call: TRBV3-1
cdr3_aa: CASSPGLHNEQFF

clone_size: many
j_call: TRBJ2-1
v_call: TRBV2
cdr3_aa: CASSEALRLDYGNEQFF

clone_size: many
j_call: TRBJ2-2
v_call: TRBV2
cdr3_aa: CASKYRPGELFF

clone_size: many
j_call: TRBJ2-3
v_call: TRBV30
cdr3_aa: CAWSYGESTQYF

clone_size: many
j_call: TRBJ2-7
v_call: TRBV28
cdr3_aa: CASSTSGALSYEQYF

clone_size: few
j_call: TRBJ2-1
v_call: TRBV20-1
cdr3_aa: CSARAGTSADEQFF

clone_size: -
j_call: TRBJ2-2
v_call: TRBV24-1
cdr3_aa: CAITGPANTGELFF

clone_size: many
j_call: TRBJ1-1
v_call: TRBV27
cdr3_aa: CASSPDASGGAFSEAFF

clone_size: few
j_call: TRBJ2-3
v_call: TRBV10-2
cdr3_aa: CASSSRGAGGTDTQYF

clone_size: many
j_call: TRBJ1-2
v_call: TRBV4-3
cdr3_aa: CASSQDSRVYGYTF

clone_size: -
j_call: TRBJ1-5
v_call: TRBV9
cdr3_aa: CASSATQAGTYSNQPQHF

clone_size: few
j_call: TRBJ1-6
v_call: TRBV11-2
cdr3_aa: CASTSDPQGAGSPLHF

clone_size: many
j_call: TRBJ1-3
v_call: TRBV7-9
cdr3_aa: CASSLIGNGNTIYF

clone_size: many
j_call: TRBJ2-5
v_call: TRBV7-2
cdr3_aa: CASSLYETQYF

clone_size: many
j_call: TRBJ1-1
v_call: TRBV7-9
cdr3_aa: CASSLGTGGKSTEAFF

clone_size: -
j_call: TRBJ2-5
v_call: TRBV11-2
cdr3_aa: CASSLMGQGETQYF

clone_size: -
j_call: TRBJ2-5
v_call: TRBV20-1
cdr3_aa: CSATSQDTWETQYF

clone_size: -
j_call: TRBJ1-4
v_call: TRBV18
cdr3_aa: CASSPRSPWDSTNEKLFF

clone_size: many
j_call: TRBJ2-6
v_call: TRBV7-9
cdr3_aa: CASSLVEGRLKYSGANVLTF

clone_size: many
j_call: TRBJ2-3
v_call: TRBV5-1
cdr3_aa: CASSLWRAGDTQYF

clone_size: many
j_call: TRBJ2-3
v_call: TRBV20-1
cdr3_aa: CSASRTSGGTDTQYF

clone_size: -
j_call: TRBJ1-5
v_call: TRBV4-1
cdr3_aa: CASSQEYRAALNQPQHF

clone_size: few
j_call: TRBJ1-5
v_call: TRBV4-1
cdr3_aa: CASSQDFTVGDNQPQHF

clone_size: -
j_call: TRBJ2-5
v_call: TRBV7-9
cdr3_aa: CASSLLSETQYF

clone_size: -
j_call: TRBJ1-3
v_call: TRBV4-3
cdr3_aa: CASSQDRTGLNTIHF

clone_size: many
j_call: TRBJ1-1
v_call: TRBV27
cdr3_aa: CASSQTANTEAFF

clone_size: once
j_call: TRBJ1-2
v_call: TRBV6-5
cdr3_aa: CASSYSPTGPGYTF

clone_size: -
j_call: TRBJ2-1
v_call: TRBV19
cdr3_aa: CASSPLGGNEQFF

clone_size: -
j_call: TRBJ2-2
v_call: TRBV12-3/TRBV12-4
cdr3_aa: CASSLDPRDRGTGELFF

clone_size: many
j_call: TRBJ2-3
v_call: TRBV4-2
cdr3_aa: CASSQGQGSDTQYF

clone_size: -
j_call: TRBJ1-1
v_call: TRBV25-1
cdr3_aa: CASSYGGQGDQNTEAFF

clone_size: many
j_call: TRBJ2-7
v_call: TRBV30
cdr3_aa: CAWSVAGGEQYF

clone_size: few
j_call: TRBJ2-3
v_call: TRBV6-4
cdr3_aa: CASTHQCRRTVDTQYF

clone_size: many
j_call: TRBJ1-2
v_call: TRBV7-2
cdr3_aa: CASSSPEDYGYTF

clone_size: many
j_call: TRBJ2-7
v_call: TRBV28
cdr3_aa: CASSPVVSSYEQYF

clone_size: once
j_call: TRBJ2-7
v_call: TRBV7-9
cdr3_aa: CASSLAASGKYEQNF

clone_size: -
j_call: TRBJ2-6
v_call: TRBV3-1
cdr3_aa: CASSQELASGTKGANVLTF

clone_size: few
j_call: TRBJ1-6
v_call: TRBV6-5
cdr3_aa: CASSYRGTPGGSSYNSPLHF

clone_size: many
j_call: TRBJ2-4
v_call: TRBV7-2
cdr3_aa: CASSGTYIQYF

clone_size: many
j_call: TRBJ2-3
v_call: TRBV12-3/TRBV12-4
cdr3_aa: CASSLTAASTDTQYF

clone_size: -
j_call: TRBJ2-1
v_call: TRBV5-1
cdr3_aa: CASSSSGPYNEQFF

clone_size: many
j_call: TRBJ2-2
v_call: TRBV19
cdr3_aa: CASTQGPELFF

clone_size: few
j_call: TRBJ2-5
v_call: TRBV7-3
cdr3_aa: CASSNGGIQETQYF

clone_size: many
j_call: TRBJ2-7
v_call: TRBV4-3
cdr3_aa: CASSQFIRSYEQYF

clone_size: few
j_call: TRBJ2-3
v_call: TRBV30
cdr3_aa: CAWDSGTSTDTQYF